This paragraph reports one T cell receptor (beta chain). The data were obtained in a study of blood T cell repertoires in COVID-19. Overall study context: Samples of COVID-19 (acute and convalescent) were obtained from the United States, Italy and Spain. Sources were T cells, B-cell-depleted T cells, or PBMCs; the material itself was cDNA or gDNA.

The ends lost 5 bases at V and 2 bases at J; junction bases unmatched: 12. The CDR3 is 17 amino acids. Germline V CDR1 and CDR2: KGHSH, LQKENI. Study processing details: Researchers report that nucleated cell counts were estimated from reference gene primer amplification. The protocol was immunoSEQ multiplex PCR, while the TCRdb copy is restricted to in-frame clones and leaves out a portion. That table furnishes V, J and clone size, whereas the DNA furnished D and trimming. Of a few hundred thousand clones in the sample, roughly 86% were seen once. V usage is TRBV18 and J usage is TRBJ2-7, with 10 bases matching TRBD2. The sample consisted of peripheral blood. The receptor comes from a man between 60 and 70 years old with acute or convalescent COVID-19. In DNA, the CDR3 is TGTGCCAGCTCAGCCCCGTCTAGGCTAGCGGGGGCCTACGAGCAGTACTTC. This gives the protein CASSAPSRLAGAYEQYF.